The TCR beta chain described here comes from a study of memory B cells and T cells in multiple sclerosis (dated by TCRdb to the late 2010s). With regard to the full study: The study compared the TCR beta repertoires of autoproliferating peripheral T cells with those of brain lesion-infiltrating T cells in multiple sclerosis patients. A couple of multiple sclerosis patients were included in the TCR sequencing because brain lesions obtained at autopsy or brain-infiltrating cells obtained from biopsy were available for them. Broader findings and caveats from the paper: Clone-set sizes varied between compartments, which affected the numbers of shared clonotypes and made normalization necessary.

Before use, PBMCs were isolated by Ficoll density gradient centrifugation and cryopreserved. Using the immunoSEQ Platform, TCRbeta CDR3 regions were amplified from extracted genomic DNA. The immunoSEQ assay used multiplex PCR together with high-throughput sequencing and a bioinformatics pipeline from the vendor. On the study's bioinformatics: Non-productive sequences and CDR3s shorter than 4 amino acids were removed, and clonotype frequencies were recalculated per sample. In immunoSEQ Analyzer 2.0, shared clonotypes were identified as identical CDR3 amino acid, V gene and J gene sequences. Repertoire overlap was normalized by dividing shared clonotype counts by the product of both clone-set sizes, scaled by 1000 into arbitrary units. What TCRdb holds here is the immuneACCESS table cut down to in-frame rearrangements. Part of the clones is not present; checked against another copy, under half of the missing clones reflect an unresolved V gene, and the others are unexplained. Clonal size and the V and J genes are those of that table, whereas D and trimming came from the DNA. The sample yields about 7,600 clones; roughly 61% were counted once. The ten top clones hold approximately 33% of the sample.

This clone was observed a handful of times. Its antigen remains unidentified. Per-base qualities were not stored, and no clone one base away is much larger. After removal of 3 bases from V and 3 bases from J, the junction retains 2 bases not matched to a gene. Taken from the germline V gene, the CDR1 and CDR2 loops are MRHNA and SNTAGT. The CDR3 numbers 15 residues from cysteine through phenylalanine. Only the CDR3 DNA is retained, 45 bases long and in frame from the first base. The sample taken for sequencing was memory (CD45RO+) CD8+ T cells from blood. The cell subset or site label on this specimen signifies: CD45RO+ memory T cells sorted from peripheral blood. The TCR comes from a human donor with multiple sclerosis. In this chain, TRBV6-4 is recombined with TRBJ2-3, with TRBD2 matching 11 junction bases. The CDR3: CASSDSGGATDTQYF. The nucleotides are TGTGCCAGCAGTGATAGCGGGGGGGCAACAGATACGCAGTATTTT.